Listed here are 18 T cell receptor beta chains from one sample, sequenced in a study of regulatory T cells in long-lasting Graves disease. Time point denoted: persistent/refractory GD, antithyroid drugs over 5 years with positive TRAb. PBMC RNA served as the TCR library source. Construction of the TCR beta libraries employed iRepertoire HTBI primers in conjunction with Arm-PCR of CDR3 regions. TCRdb processed the multiplex PCR reads anew with MiXCR; each CDR3 protein has one entry. The data contain roughly 300,000 distinct CDR3 sequences, roughly a fifth of them singletons. Here the sequenced sample was peripheral blood mononuclear cells (PBMCs), taken when the disease was refractory, from a patient treated with antithyroid drugs. These receptor sequences come from a female donor with Graves disease.

The chain links TRBV3-1 to TRBJ1-4; no clear D gene. The CDR3 has 12 residues. Germline CDR1 and CDR2: LGHDT and YNNKEL (reference sequence). V was clipped by 3 bases and J by 8 bases, with 7 bases between them. The CDR3 coding sequence is TGTGCCAGCAGCCATGGGCGCGAAAAACTGTTTTTT. It translates to CASSHGREKLFF.

This clonotype was observed many times. The genes are TRBV28 and TRBJ2-5, with 14 bases matching TRBD2. V lost 4 bases and J lost 7; bases outside the gene matches: 11. CDR3 length: 17 amino acids. In germline, CDR1 is MDHEN, CDR2 SYDVKM. For the CDR3, the DNA is TGTGCCAGCAGTTCCCGGGAGGGACTAGCGGGAGTCGGGACCCAGTACTTC. Amino acid sequence: CASSSREGLAGVGTQYF.

The table lists this clonotype with a few counts. The V and J genes are TRBV6-1 and TRBJ2-7; 12 nucleotides align to TRBD2. CDR1 is MNHNS, CDR2 SASEGT, per germline. CDR3 length: 17 residues. The ends lost 7 bases at V and 1 base at J; junction bases unmatched: 11. CDR3 in DNA: TGTGCCAGCAACGGAAGGACTAGCGGGATTCTGTCCTACGAGCAGTACTTC. It yields the protein CASNGRTSGILSYEQYF.

The sample holds many counts of this clonotype. J is TRBJ1-1 and V is TRBV20-1; 7 nucleotides line up with TRBD1. V was pared by 6 bases and J by 2 bases, with 6 bases of the junction left unmatched. Germline CDR1 and CDR2: DFQATT and SNEGSKA (reference sequence). The CDR3 extends over 13 amino acids. As DNA, the CDR3 is TGCAGTGCCCCGACAGGGATAAACACTGAAGCTTTCTTT. Protein: CSAPTGINTEAFF.

This clonotype has more than one count but fewer than ten. The rearrangement links TRBV19 to TRBJ2-7; D possibly corresponds to TRBD1 (6 bases). This CDR3 is built from 14 residues. Germline V gives CDR1 LNHDA, CDR2 SQIVND (reference sequence). V lost 6 bases and J lost 5, with 17 bases in between. CDR3 sequence: CASRSIQGSDEQYF. The CDR3 DNA sequence: TGTGCCAGTAGATCCATACAGGGTTCTGACGAGCAGTACTTC.

The chain joins TRBV12-5 to TRBJ2-2, with D unresolved. The CDR3 spans 12 residues. Trimming left V 2 bases short and J 7 bases short, with 5 bases between. Looked up from germline, CDR1 is LGHNT and CDR2 is FRNRAP. The CDR3, as DNA: TGTGCTAGTGGTTTGAATAACGGGGAGCTGTTTTTT. Its protein is CASGLNNGELFF.

This clonotype was recorded many times. V gene TRBV11-2 combines with J gene TRBJ2-7, with 10 bases matching TRBD2. With V trimmed by 1 base and J by 2 bases, 5 bases remained unmatched. Germline V CDR1 and CDR2: SGHAT, FQNNGV. CDR3 length equals 16 residues. In nucleotides, the CDR3 is TGTGCCAGCAGCTTAGTGTCTCTAGCGGGAGCCTACGAGCAGTACTTC. Its protein product is CASSLVSLAGAYEQYF.

In this sample, this clonotype turned up many times. The chain recombines TRBV20-1 with TRBJ1-6; 7 bases are a match to TRBD1. The CDR3 is made up of 15 amino acids. CDR1 DFQATT and CDR2 SNEGSKA come from the germline V gene (reference sequence). J lost 6 bases, V lost 4 bases, and 9 bases had no gene match. In DNA form, the CDR3 reads TGCAGTGCTACCCTGACAGGGTTGGGTAATTCACCCCTCCACTTT. Translated: CSATLTGLGNSPLHF.

V and J are TRBV9 and TRBJ2-4, with a tentative D call TRBD2 (5 bases). The CDR3 loop spans 12 amino acids. The germline V gene has CDR1 SGDLS and CDR2 YYNGEE. Trimming removed 4 bases at V and 13 bases at J, with 15 bases between. The CDR3 bases are TGTGCCAGCAGCCCTAGAGGGTTTGCGCAGTACTTC. Translated, it gives CASSPRGFAQYF.

This clonotype has more than one count but fewer than ten. The chain has TRBV4-1 and TRBJ1-6, with 10 bases aligning to TRBD1. V dropped 2 bases and J dropped 7; count of bases not matched to a gene: 2. There are 15 residues in the CDR3. From germline, CDR1 is MGHRA and CDR2 YSYEKL. The DNA of the CDR3 is TGCGCCAGCAGCCAATGGACAGGGGGGAATTCACCCCTCCACTTT. It translates to CASSQWTGGNSPLHF.

This clonotype has more than one count but fewer than ten. The gene calls are TRBV29-1 and TRBJ1-4; 7 bases agree with TRBD1. V shed 7 bases, J shed 4 bases, and the junction held 6 bases outside the gene matches. The germline CDR1 and CDR2 sequences are SQVTM and ANQGSEA. This CDR3 has 13 amino acids. The CDR3 DNA reads as TGCAGCGGGATCCGGGACAGTAATGAAAAACTGTTTTTT. This codes for CSGIRDSNEKLFF.

This clonotype was recorded at least ten times. This rearrangement joins TRBV28 to TRBJ2-7, with TRBD1 as a possible D gene (5 bases). The germline V gene encodes CDR1 MDHEN and CDR2 SYDVKM. The CDR3 is 17 residues long. The V gene lost 3 bases and the J gene lost 2 bases, with 20 bases spanning the gap. CDR3 nucleotides: TGTGCCAGCAGTTTCACGGGTAGGGGAATAGGAACCTACGAGCAGTACTTC. It codes for CASSFTGRGIGTYEQYF. Full variable domain (rest looked up from reference TRBV28 and TRBJ2-7): DVKVTQSSRYLVKRTGEKVFLECVQDMDHENMFWYRQDPGLGLRLIYFSYDVKMKEKGDIPEGYSVSREKKERFSLILESASTNQTSMYLCASSFTGRGIGTYEQYFGPGTRLTVT.

This clonotype was seen a few times. The V call is TRBV4-3, the J call TRBJ2-1; TRBD2 aligns across 9 bases. The CDR3 runs to 18 residues. The V segment lost 4 bases and the J segment 3 bases; nucleotides outside the gene matches: 13. Germline loops: CDR1 LGHNA, CDR2 YSLEER. The CDR3 DNA follows: TGCGCCAGCAGCCCCCAGGGGCTAGCGGGGCCGAACTACAATGAGCAGTTCTTC. Translating gives CASSPQGLAGPNYNEQFF.

In its sample, this clonotype was seen many times. The CDR3 loop reads CASSLGVQGVYEQYF. CDR3 DNA: TGTGCCAGCAGCTTAGGGGTGCAGGGTGTCTACGAGCAGTACTTC. The chain joins TRBV11-2 to TRBJ2-7; TRBD1 might be the D (5 bases). The V gene lost 1 base and the J gene lost 3 bases, with 13 bases spanning the gap. Germline loops: CDR1 SGHAT, CDR2 FQNNGV. The CDR3 length is 15 residues.

This clonotype has more than one count but fewer than ten. This rearrangement joins TRBV29-1 to TRBJ1-2; D gene uncertain. Per germline, CDR1 SQVTM and CDR2 ANQGSEA. The CDR3 runs to 13 residues. Trimming shortened V by 7 bases and J by 4 bases, and 16 bases separated the two germline ends. The CDR3 spells CSAQEVGPYGYTF. CDR3 nucleotide sequence: TGCAGCGCCCAGGAGGTAGGCCCCTATGGCTACACCTTC.

This clonotype was counted a single time. The chain couples TRBV9 to TRBJ2-7; weak D call: TRBD1 (6 bases). With 4 bases removed from V and 5 bases from J, the gap between germline ends came to 19 bases. This CDR3 is built from 15 residues. Germline CDR1 reads SGDLS; CDR2 reads YYNGEE. CDR3 protein: CASSPRQEINHEQYF. CDR3 DNA sequence: TGTGCCAGCAGCCCCCGACAGGAAATCAACCACGAGCAGTACTTC.

The rearrangement joins TRBV19 to TRBJ1-6; no clear D. The CDR3 is 13 residues long. The V gene's germline CDR1 is LNHDA and CDR2 SQIVND (reference sequence). Trimming took off 5 bases at V and 7 bases at J, with 9 bases between the two ends. The DNA for the CDR3 is TGTGCCAGTAGTGGTCTGGAAAATTCACCCCTCCACTTT. This gives the protein CASSGLENSPLHF.

The V call is TRBV10-3, the J call TRBJ2-7, with D maybe TRBD2 (5 bases). The CDR3 length is 12 residues. CDR1 ENHRY and CDR2 SYGVKD come from the germline V gene. V dropped 2 bases and J dropped 5 bases, with 7 bases sitting between them. The CDR3 DNA sequence: TGTGCCATCAGTGAGGAGGGCCACGAGCAGTACTTC. Its protein product is CAISEEGHEQYF.